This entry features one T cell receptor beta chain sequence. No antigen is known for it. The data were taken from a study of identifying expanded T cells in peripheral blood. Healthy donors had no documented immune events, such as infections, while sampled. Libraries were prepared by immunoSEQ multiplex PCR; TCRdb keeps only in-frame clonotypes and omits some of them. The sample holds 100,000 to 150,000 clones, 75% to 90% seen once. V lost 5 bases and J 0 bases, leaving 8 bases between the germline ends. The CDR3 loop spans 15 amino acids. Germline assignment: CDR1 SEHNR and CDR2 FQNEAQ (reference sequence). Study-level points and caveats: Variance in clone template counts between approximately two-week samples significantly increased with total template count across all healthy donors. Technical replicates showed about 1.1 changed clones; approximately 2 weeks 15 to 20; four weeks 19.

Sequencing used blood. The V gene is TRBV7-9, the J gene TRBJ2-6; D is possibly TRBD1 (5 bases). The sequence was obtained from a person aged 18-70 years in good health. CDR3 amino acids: CASSDRASGANVLTF. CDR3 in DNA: TGTGCCAGCAGCGACAGAGCCTCTGGGGCCAACGTCCTGACTTTC.